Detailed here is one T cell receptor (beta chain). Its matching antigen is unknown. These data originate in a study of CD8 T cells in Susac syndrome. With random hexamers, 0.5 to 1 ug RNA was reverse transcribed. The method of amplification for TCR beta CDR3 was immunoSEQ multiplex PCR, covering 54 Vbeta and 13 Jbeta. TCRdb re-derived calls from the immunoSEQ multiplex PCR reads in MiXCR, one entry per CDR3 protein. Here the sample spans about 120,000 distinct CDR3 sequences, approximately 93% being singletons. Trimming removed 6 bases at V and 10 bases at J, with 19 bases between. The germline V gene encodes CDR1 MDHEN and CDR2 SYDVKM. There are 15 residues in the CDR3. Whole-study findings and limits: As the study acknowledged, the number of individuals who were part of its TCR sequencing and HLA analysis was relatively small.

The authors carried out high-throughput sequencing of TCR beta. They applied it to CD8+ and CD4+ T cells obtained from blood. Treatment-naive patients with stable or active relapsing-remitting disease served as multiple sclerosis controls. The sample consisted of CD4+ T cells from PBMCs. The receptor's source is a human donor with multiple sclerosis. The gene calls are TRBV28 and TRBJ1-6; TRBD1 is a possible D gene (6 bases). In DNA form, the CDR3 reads TGTGCCAGCAGACGGGACATTTCCCCTGACTCACCCCTCCACTTT. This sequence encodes CASRRDISPDSPLHF.